These T cell receptor beta chains were read from a single sample in a study of T cells in Graves' hyperthyroidism and ophthalmopathy. TCRdb called the multiplex PCR reads again in MiXCR, with one record for every CDR3 protein. This table holds about 37,000 distinct CDR3 sequences, 50% to 55% found once. Sequencing used blood. The receptors here all came from a man aged 35 to 55 with Graves' ophthalmopathy. CDR3s include the opening cysteine and the closing phenylalanine or tryptophan. The order of the fields is V gene, J gene, clone size, D gene, CDR3 protein, CDR3 DNA. A D gene is named only where the DNA matches it firmly. Rows may omit the clone size; those that give it use once, few, many or a size class.

V gene: TRBV25-1
J gene: TRBJ2-1
clone size: -
D gene: TRBD2
CDR3 protein: CAWNFGTSGMSHEQFF
CDR3 DNA: TGTGCCTGGAATTTCGGGACTAGCGGGATGTCGCATGAGCAGTTCTTC

V gene: TRBV27
J gene: TRBJ2-1
clone size: many
D gene: -
CDR3 protein: CASSGGEQFF
CDR3 DNA: TGTGCCAGCAGTGGCGGTGAGCAGTTCTTC

V gene: TRBV20-1
J gene: TRBJ2-7
clone size: once
D gene: -
CDR3 protein: CSARDVAAEQYF
CDR3 DNA: TGCAGTGCTAGAGATGTGGCAGCCGAGCAGTACTTC

V gene: TRBV10-3
J gene: TRBJ2-7
clone size: -
D gene: TRBD2
CDR3 protein: CATHTSGSDDEQYF
CDR3 DNA: TGTGCCACTCACACTAGCGGGAGCGACGACGAGCAGTACTTC

V gene: TRBV7-9
J gene: TRBJ2-7
clone size: -
D gene: -
CDR3 protein: CAIENYEQYF
CDR3 DNA: TGTGCCATCGAAAACTACGAGCAGTACTTC

V gene: TRBV6-2/TRBV6-3
J gene: TRBJ2-1
clone size: -
D gene: TRBD2
CDR3 protein: CASRGASGGPRGLTSYNEQFF
CDR3 DNA: TGTGCCAGCAGAGGAGCTAGCGGGGGCCCCCGGGGCCTCACCTCCTACAATGAGCAGTTCTTC

V gene: TRBV6-1
J gene: TRBJ2-1
clone size: -
D gene: -
CDR3 protein: CASSNGREYVEQFF
CDR3 DNA: TGTGCCAGCAGTAATGGTCGGGAGTATGTTGAGCAGTTCTTC

V gene: TRBV19
J gene: TRBJ2-2
clone size: many
D gene: -
CDR3 protein: CASSTYRVVNTGELFF
CDR3 DNA: TGTGCCAGTAGTACCTACAGGGTAGTGAACACCGGGGAGCTGTTTTTT

V gene: TRBV7-9
J gene: TRBJ2-3
clone size: -
D gene: -
CDR3 protein: CASSLGSEMLDTHYF
CDR3 DNA: TGTGCCAGCAGCTTGGGAAGCGAGATGCTAGATACGCATTATTTT

V gene: TRBV7-2
J gene: TRBJ2-1
clone size: -
D gene: TRBD2
CDR3 protein: CASSSGRGGYNEQFF
CDR3 DNA: TGTGCCAGCAGCTCGGGGCGGGGGGGCTACAATGAGCAGTTCTTC

V gene: TRBV6-5
J gene: TRBJ2-7
clone size: -
D gene: -
CDR3 protein: CASRSSVVDEQYF
CDR3 DNA: TGTGCCAGCAGAAGTTCGGTCGTGGACGAACAGTACTTC

V gene: TRBV19
J gene: TRBJ1-2
clone size: -
D gene: -
CDR3 protein: CASSFGGTDYGYTF
CDR3 DNA: TGTGCCAGTAGTTTCGGGGGGACCGACTATGGCTACACCTTC

V gene: TRBV18
J gene: TRBJ1-6
clone size: many
D gene: -
CDR3 protein: CASSEGGAVSPLHF
CDR3 DNA: TGTGCCAGCTCAGAAGGGGGAGCAGTTTCACCCCTCCACTTT

V gene: TRBV7-3
J gene: TRBJ2-1
clone size: -
D gene: -
CDR3 protein: CASSFTGRDEQFF
CDR3 DNA: TGTGCCAGCAGCTTTACGGGACGTGATGAGCAGTTCTTC

V gene: TRBV20-1
J gene: TRBJ1-2
clone size: many
D gene: TRBD1
CDR3 protein: CSASDGTEWAGYTF
CDR3 DNA: TGCAGTGCTAGTGACGGGACAGAATGGGCTGGCTACACCTTC

V gene: TRBV10-3
J gene: TRBJ2-7
clone size: once
D gene: -
CDR3 protein: CATSDGAKEQYF
CDR3 DNA: TGTGCCACCAGTGACGGAGCTAAGGAGCAGTACTTC

V gene: TRBV5-1
J gene: TRBJ2-7
clone size: many
D gene: -
CDR3 protein: CASSLGRAYEQYF
CDR3 DNA: TGCGCCAGCAGCTTGGGCAGAGCCTACGAGCAGTACTTC

V gene: TRBV4-1
J gene: TRBJ1-2
clone size: many
D gene: TRBD1
CDR3 protein: CASSQFRTGLTYGYTF
CDR3 DNA: TGCGCCAGCAGCCAATTCAGGACAGGGCTAACCTATGGCTACACCTTC

V gene: TRBV7-8
J gene: TRBJ1-5
clone size: -
D gene: TRBD1
CDR3 protein: CASTMGQGFGQPQHF
CDR3 DNA: TGTGCCAGCACGATGGGACAGGGGTTCGGGCAGCCCCAGCATTTT

V gene: TRBV6-5
J gene: TRBJ2-7
clone size: medium-sized
D gene: -
CDR3 protein: CAIGTGWSQQYF
CDR3 DNA: TGTGCCATCGGGACCGGATGGTCGCAGCAGTACTTC

V gene: TRBV20-1
J gene: TRBJ2-1
clone size: -
D gene: TRBD2
CDR3 protein: CSASGTYNEQFF
CDR3 DNA: TGCAGCGCTAGCGGGACCTACAATGAGCAGTTCTTC

V gene: TRBV9
J gene: TRBJ2-5
clone size: once
D gene: -
CDR3 protein: CARSVAGRASQETQYF
CDR3 DNA: TGTGCCCGCAGCGTAGCAGGCCGAGCATCCCAAGAGACCCAGTACTTC

V gene: TRBV6-1
J gene: TRBJ1-1
clone size: many
D gene: -
CDR3 protein: CASSLRDGVTEAFF
CDR3 DNA: TGTGCCAGCAGTTTGCGGGACGGAGTCACTGAAGCTTTCTTT

V gene: TRBV24-1
J gene: TRBJ2-2
clone size: -
D gene: TRBD2
CDR3 protein: CATRGLADTGELFF
CDR3 DNA: TGTGCCACCAGGGGACTAGCGGATACCGGGGAGCTGTTTTTT

V gene: TRBV11-3
J gene: TRBJ2-2
clone size: many
D gene: TRBD1
CDR3 protein: CASSLGGQGNTGELFF
CDR3 DNA: TGTGCCAGCAGCTTAGGGGGACAGGGGAACACCGGGGAGCTGTTTTTT

V gene: TRBV25-1
J gene: TRBJ2-7
clone size: few
D gene: TRBD1
CDR3 protein: CASSEGQGFRYEQYF
CDR3 DNA: TGTGCCAGCAGTGAGGGACAGGGTTTTAGGTACGAGCAGTACTTC

V gene: TRBV9
J gene: TRBJ2-5
clone size: many
D gene: -
CDR3 protein: CASSVAGGTETQYF
CDR3 DNA: TGTGCCAGCAGCGTAGCGGGGGGCACGGAGACCCAGTACTTC

V gene: TRBV5-1
J gene: TRBJ2-7
clone size: -
D gene: -
CDR3 protein: CASSFRGEQYF
CDR3 DNA: TGCGCCAGCAGCTTTCGGGGAGAGCAGTACTTC

V gene: TRBV29-1
J gene: TRBJ2-1
clone size: medium-sized
D gene: TRBD2
CDR3 protein: CSVPPYSGGEQFF
CDR3 DNA: TGCAGCGTCCCGCCTTATAGCGGGGGTGAGCAGTTCTTC

V gene: TRBV15
J gene: TRBJ1-4
clone size: -
D gene: -
CDR3 protein: CATSRASINEKLFF
CDR3 DNA: TGTGCCACCAGCAGAGCCTCAATTAATGAAAAACTGTTTTTT

V gene: TRBV20-1
J gene: TRBJ2-7
clone size: -
D gene: TRBD2
CDR3 protein: CSASSPGTKHEQYF
CDR3 DNA: TGCAGTGCCAGCAGCCCCGGGACTAAGCACGAGCAGTACTTC

V gene: TRBV25-1
J gene: TRBJ1-3
clone size: -
D gene: -
CDR3 protein: CASSELEGRRNTIYF
CDR3 DNA: TGTGCCAGCAGTGAATTGGAGGGGAGACGAAACACCATATATTTT

V gene: TRBV10-2
J gene: TRBJ2-7
clone size: few
D gene: -
CDR3 protein: CAISDASREQYF
CDR3 DNA: TGCGCCATTTCGGACGCGAGCAGGGAGCAGTACTTC

V gene: TRBV7-9
J gene: TRBJ2-7
clone size: once
D gene: TRBD1
CDR3 protein: CASSSDRGDHEQYF
CDR3 DNA: TGTGCCAGCAGCTCCGACAGGGGGGATCACGAGCAGTACTTC

V gene: TRBV7-9
J gene: TRBJ2-1
clone size: many
D gene: -
CDR3 protein: CASSTDWGESSYNEQFF
CDR3 DNA: TGTGCCAGCAGCACCGACTGGGGCGAGAGCTCCTACAATGAGCAGTTCTTC

V gene: TRBV20-1
J gene: TRBJ1-2
clone size: -
D gene: TRBD1
CDR3 protein: CSAREVTGSYGYTF
CDR3 DNA: TGCAGTGCTAGAGAGGTGACAGGGAGCTATGGCTACACCTTC

V gene: TRBV5-1
J gene: TRBJ1-2
clone size: many
D gene: TRBD1
CDR3 protein: CASSLEGQAGYGYTF
CDR3 DNA: TGCGCCAGCAGCTTGGAAGGACAGGCCGGATATGGCTACACCTTC

V gene: TRBV9
J gene: TRBJ1-2
clone size: -
D gene: TRBD1
CDR3 protein: CASSGRDRANYGYTF
CDR3 DNA: TGTGCCAGCAGTGGCCGGGACAGGGCTAACTATGGCTACACCTTC

V gene: TRBV28
J gene: TRBJ2-2
clone size: few
D gene: TRBD1
CDR3 protein: CASSSRTMGQINTGELFF
CDR3 DNA: TGTGCCAGCAGTTCACGAACAATGGGACAGATAAACACCGGGGAGCTGTTTTTT

V gene: TRBV7-8
J gene: TRBJ1-5
clone size: -
D gene: TRBD1
CDR3 protein: CASSMTGTGNQPQHF
CDR3 DNA: TGTGCCAGCAGCATGACCGGGACAGGCAATCAGCCCCAGCATTTT

V gene: TRBV27
J gene: TRBJ2-6
clone size: -
D gene: -
CDR3 protein: CASRYLVAPSRADSGANVLTF
CDR3 DNA: TGTGCCAGCAGATACCTTGTGGCCCCTAGCAGGGCCGACTCTGGGGCCAACGTCCTGACTTTC

V gene: TRBV9
J gene: TRBJ1-5
clone size: -
D gene: -
CDR3 protein: CASSRGVSNQPQHF
CDR3 DNA: TGTGCCAGCAGCCGAGGGGTAAGCAATCAGCCCCAGCATTTT

V gene: TRBV4-1
J gene: TRBJ2-7
clone size: many
D gene: -
CDR3 protein: CASSPQENSGQYF
CDR3 DNA: TGCGCCAGCAGCCCCCAGGAAAACTCGGGGCAGTACTTC

V gene: TRBV6-5
J gene: TRBJ2-1
clone size: many
D gene: -
CDR3 protein: CASSGRYNEQFF
CDR3 DNA: TGTGCCAGCAGTGGGAGGTACAATGAGCAGTTCTTC

V gene: TRBV11-3
J gene: TRBJ1-1
clone size: -
D gene: -
CDR3 protein: CASSLEQGNTEAFF
CDR3 DNA: TGTGCCAGCAGCTTAGAGCAAGGGAACACTGAAGCTTTCTTT

V gene: TRBV3-1
J gene: TRBJ2-3
clone size: many
D gene: TRBD1
CDR3 protein: CASSLTSRGRADTQYF
CDR3 DNA: TGTGCCAGCAGCTTAACCAGCAGGGGGCGGGCAGATACGCAGTATTTT

V gene: TRBV28
J gene: TRBJ1-4
clone size: many
D gene: -
CDR3 protein: CASNLDGFSEKLFF
CDR3 DNA: TGTGCCAGCAACCTGGACGGGTTCAGCGAAAAACTGTTTTTT

V gene: TRBV20-1
J gene: TRBJ2-5
clone size: -
D gene: TRBD2
CDR3 protein: CSARGTSWGETQYF
CDR3 DNA: TGCAGTGCTAGGGGGACTAGCTGGGGGGAGACCCAGTACTTC

V gene: TRBV4-1
J gene: TRBJ1-6
clone size: many
D gene: -
CDR3 protein: CASSQEQFEYSPLHF
CDR3 DNA: TGCGCCAGCAGCCAAGAACAATTTGAGTATTCACCCCTCCACTTT

V gene: TRBV14
J gene: TRBJ2-1
clone size: -
D gene: TRBD1
CDR3 protein: CASSRSTGINEQFF
CDR3 DNA: TGTGCCAGCAGCCGCTCGACAGGGATTAATGAGCAGTTCTTC

V gene: TRBV19
J gene: TRBJ2-1
clone size: -
D gene: TRBD2
CDR3 protein: CARGQTSGTYNEQFF
CDR3 DNA: TGTGCTAGAGGTCAGACTAGCGGAACCTACAATGAGCAGTTCTTC

V gene: TRBV28
J gene: TRBJ2-1
clone size: many
D gene: TRBD1
CDR3 protein: CASRKSGTGDNEQFF
CDR3 DNA: TGTGCCAGCAGAAAGAGCGGGACAGGGGACAATGAGCAGTTCTTC

V gene: TRBV2
J gene: TRBJ2-1
clone size: -
D gene: TRBD1
CDR3 protein: CASSEDRGPGEQFF
CDR3 DNA: TGTGCCAGCAGTGAAGACAGGGGGCCGGGTGAGCAGTTCTTC

V gene: TRBV2
J gene: TRBJ1-5
clone size: -
D gene: -
CDR3 protein: CASSEGVGVQPQHF
CDR3 DNA: TGTGCCAGCAGTGAGGGGGTGGGGGTTCAGCCCCAGCATTTT

V gene: TRBV6-1
J gene: TRBJ2-1
clone size: -
D gene: -
CDR3 protein: CASHETHLDNEQFF
CDR3 DNA: TGTGCCAGCCACGAGACCCACCTTGACAATGAGCAGTTCTTC

V gene: TRBV19
J gene: TRBJ2-2
clone size: many
D gene: TRBD2
CDR3 protein: CASSIGRLAGVATGELFF
CDR3 DNA: TGTGCCAGTAGTATAGGGCGGCTAGCGGGAGTAGCGACCGGGGAGCTGTTTTTT

V gene: TRBV20-1
J gene: TRBJ1-1
clone size: -
D gene: -
CDR3 protein: CSASRQGGLRTEAFF
CDR3 DNA: TGCAGTGCTAGTCGGCAGGGCGGGTTGAGGACTGAAGCTTTCTTT

V gene: TRBV13
J gene: TRBJ2-2
clone size: -
D gene: -
CDR3 protein: CATLGRQGTLHSGTGELFF
CDR3 DNA: TGTGCCACCCTAGGTCGGCAGGGAACTTTACACTCTGGAACCGGGGAGCTGTTTTTT

V gene: TRBV15
J gene: TRBJ2-3
clone size: -
D gene: -
CDR3 protein: CATSGGGGTGHEQYF
CDR3 DNA: TGTGCCACCAGCGGAGGCGGTGGGACTGGTCACGAGCAGTATTTT

V gene: TRBV19
J gene: TRBJ2-5
clone size: -
D gene: -
CDR3 protein: CAGSIGQKEIQYF
CDR3 DNA: TGTGCCGGTAGCATCGGACAGAAGGAGATCCAGTACTTC